The entry below gives a single T cell receptor beta chain sequence along with its context. As yet, its antigen is unknown. This record comes from a study of T cells after posttransplantation cyclophosphamide. The CDR3 contains 16 residues. V was clipped by 4 bases and J by 6 bases; unmatched bases: 11. Germline CDR1 MRHNA, CDR2 SNTAGT. Data came from immunoSEQ multiplex PCR; TCRdb stores just in-frame clones and leaves some out. The sample shows around 16,000 clones, about four fifths of them seen only once. Methotrexate plus calcineurin inhibitor accompanied controls' myeloablative marrow transplants; sampling was 1 year later. Study observations and caveats: Donor-recipient repertoire similarity was low at 1-2 months, rising over year one. Recipient CMV seropositivity and CMV reactivation strongly tracked TRB clonality. Blood and skin or GI T cell repertoires showed limited TRB overlap.

The chain recombines TRBV6-4 with TRBJ2-2; TRBD1 matches at 7 bases. The material was PBMCs, obtained less than 400 days after allogeneic stem cell transplant with calcineurin inhibitor and methotrexate. The receptor comes from a male patient aged 18-30 years who received an allogeneic stem cell transplant from a related donor, was CMV-positive, and had no GVHD. These T cells may partly come from the graft donor. CDR3 in amino acids: CASSAAAGGLAGELFF. CDR3 bases: TGTGCCAGCAGTGCCGCGGCAGGGGGTTTGGCCGGGGAGCTGTTTTTT.